A selection of T cell receptor beta chains follows, all from one sample in a study of T cell responses to AZD1222 COVID-19 vaccine. Clones were sequenced by immunoSEQ multiplex PCR, and TCRdb holds only the in-frame ones, with some missing. The repertoire holds more than 100,000 clones, 92% seen once, with more than 13% in the top ten. The starting material was peripheral blood, obtained on day 0 of AZD1222 vaccination. These receptors all come from an adult in good health. Each CDR3 is given with its conserved first and last residue. D genes are given only for firm matches. Clone sizes are given selectively: once, few, many, or a class where the clone is expanded.

CDR3 DNA: TGTGCCAGCAGTGACAGGGGGGATAATTCACCCCTCCACTTT
CDR3 protein: CASSDRGDNSPLHF
CDR3 length: 14
D gene: NA
J gene: TRBJ1-6
clone size: NA
V gene: TRBV6-4

CDR3 DNA: TGTGCCAGCAGCTTAGAGGGGCTGAATACGCAGTATTTT
CDR3 protein: CASSLEGLNTQYF
CDR3 length: 13
D gene: NA
J gene: TRBJ2-3
clone size: NA
V gene: TRBV13

CDR3 DNA: TGTGCCATCGAGTTCGCCGGGGTAAGCTCCTACGAGCAGTACTTC
CDR3 protein: CAIEFAGVSSYEQYF
CDR3 length: 15
D gene: NA
J gene: TRBJ2-7
clone size: NA
V gene: TRBV10-3

CDR3 DNA: TGTGCCAGCAGGTCGGGACAAACGCTGTTTTTT
CDR3 protein: CASRSGQTLFF
CDR3 length: 11
D gene: NA
J gene: TRBJ1-4
clone size: NA
V gene: TRBV11-2

CDR3 DNA: TGTGCCATCAGTCAAGGGACAGGCCCCGAGCATTTT
CDR3 protein: CAISQGTGPEHF
CDR3 length: 12
D gene: TRBD1
J gene: TRBJ1-5
clone size: NA
V gene: TRBV10-3

CDR3 DNA: TGTGCCAGTAGTATAGCAGACAGCTCGGCCACTGAAGCTTTCTTT
CDR3 protein: CASSIADSSATEAFF
CDR3 length: 15
D gene: NA
J gene: TRBJ1-1
clone size: NA
V gene: TRBV19

CDR3 DNA: TGTGCCAGCAGTTTTCTTCCCGGGCCTTGGGTCGACGAGCAGTACTTC
CDR3 protein: CASSFLPGPWVDEQYF
CDR3 length: 16
D gene: NA
J gene: TRBJ2-7
clone size: NA
V gene: TRBV27

CDR3 DNA: TGTGCCAGCAGCCAAGAGGCAGGAACCTCCGGCAATCAGCCCCAGCATTTT
CDR3 protein: CASSQEAGTSGNQPQHF
CDR3 length: 17
D gene: NA
J gene: TRBJ1-5
clone size: NA
V gene: TRBV3-1/TRBV3-2

CDR3 DNA: TGTGCCAGCAGCCCGCCAGCGGGGGGGCTAGATACGCAGTATTTT
CDR3 protein: CASSPPAGGLDTQYF
CDR3 length: 15
D gene: TRBD2
J gene: TRBJ2-3
clone size: NA
V gene: TRBV7-9

CDR3 DNA: TGTGCCAGCAGTACCTCTGGGGCCAACGTCCTGACTTTC
CDR3 protein: CASSTSGANVLTF
CDR3 length: 13
D gene: NA
J gene: TRBJ2-6
clone size: NA
V gene: TRBV6-6

CDR3 DNA: TGTGCCAGCAGCTACCGACAGGGAGGCGAGCAGTACTTC
CDR3 protein: CASSYRQGGEQYF
CDR3 length: 13
D gene: NA
J gene: TRBJ2-7
clone size: once
V gene: TRBV2

CDR3 DNA: TGCGCCAGCAGTTTATCGGACAGGGTAGAGTACGAGCAGTACTTC
CDR3 protein: CASSLSDRVEYEQYF
CDR3 length: 15
D gene: TRBD1
J gene: TRBJ2-7
clone size: few
V gene: TRBV4-1

CDR3 DNA: TGTGCCAGCATTGGACAGGTGGGGCAGCCCCAGCATTTT
CDR3 protein: CASIGQVGQPQHF
CDR3 length: 13
D gene: TRBD1
J gene: TRBJ1-5
clone size: NA
V gene: TRBV28

CDR3 DNA: TGTGCCAGTAGTCGGCAGCGCTACTATGGCTACACCTTC
CDR3 protein: CASSRQRYYGYTF
CDR3 length: 13
D gene: NA
J gene: TRBJ1-2
clone size: few
V gene: TRBV19

CDR3 DNA: TGTGCCACCGGGGACAGGGATATCACTGAAGCTTTCTTT
CDR3 protein: CATGDRDITEAFF
CDR3 length: 13
D gene: TRBD1
J gene: TRBJ1-1
clone size: NA
V gene: TRBV2

CDR3 DNA: TGTGCCAGCAGCCCGCTTCCTAGCGGGGGGGGACACAATGAGCAGTTCTTC
CDR3 protein: CASSPLPSGGGHNEQFF
CDR3 length: 17
D gene: TRBD2
J gene: TRBJ2-1
clone size: NA
V gene: TRBV7-8